The entry that follows covers one T cell receptor beta chain sequence. What it binds is not known. These data are taken from a study of response to subunit inactivated influenza vaccine. V shed 3 bases and J 0 bases; nucleotides not matched to a gene: 6. The CDR3 runs 16 residues. Germline V lookup: CDR1 LGHNA, CDR2 YNFKEQ. MiXCR was run by TCRdb on the RT-PCR reads, yielding one entry per CDR3 protein. This table has about 620,000 distinct CDR3 sequences, 11% appearing once. Study outcomes and limitations: New T cells are recruited in small numbers by each seasonal influenza vaccination, according to the authors' suggestion.

This sample was shared with a second study, whose subject was T cells expressing NK-cell markers. That study adds: The authors made TCR beta cDNA libraries by 5'RACE template switching. This switching added a universal primer site and UMIs.

The sequencing used PBMCs from blood, collected on the day of vaccination. This TCR was recovered from a man between 50 and 59 years old who received an inactivated influenza vaccine. The chain has TRBV4-2 and TRBJ1-2; TRBD1 matches at 8 bases. The CDR3 sequence is CASSQVQGAANYGYTF. CDR3 nucleotide sequence: TGTGCCAGCAGCCAGGTCCAGGGGGCAGCTAACTATGGCTACACCTTC.